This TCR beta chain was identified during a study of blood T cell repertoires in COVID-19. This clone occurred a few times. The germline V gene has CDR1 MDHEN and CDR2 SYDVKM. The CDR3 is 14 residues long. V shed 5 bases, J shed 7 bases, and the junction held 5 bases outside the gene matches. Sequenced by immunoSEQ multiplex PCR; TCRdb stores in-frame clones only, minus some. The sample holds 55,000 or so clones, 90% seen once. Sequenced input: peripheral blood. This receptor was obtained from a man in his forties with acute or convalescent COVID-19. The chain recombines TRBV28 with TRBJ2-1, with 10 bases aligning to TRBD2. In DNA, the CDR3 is TGTGCCAGCAGTGGGACTAGCGTCGGGAATGAGCAGTTCTTC. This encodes CASSGTSVGNEQFF.